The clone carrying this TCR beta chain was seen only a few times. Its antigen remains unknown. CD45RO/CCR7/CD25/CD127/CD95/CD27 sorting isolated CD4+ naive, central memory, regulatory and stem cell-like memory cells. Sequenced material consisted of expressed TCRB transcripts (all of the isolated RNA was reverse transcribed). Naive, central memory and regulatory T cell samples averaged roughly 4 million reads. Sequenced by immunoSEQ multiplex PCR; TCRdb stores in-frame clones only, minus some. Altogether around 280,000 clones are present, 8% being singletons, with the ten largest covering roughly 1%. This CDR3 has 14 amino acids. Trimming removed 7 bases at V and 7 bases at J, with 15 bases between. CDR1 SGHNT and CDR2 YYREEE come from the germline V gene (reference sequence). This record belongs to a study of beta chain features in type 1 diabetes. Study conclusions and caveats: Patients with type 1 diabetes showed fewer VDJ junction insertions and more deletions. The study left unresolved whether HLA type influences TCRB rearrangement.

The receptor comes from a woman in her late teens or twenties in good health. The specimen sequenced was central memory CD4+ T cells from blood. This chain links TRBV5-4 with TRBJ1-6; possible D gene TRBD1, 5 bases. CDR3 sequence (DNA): TGTGCCAGCTCGCCGGGACCGGGGAATTCACCCCTCCACTTT. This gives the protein CASSPGPGNSPLHF.